Sequencing of this T cell receptor beta chain was carried out in a study of vaccination and CD4 T cells after COVID-19. At the level of the study: Overlapping peptides covering the spike proteins of SARS-CoV-2, HCoV-NL63, HCoV-OC43 and HCoV-229E were added to stimulate cells.

Trimming removed 6 bases from V and 4 bases from J; junction bases left unmatched: 0. The V gene's germline CDR1 is LNHDA and CDR2 SQIVND (reference sequence). CDR3 length equals 13 residues. The Oncomine TCR Beta short-read assay was applied to DNA of cultured CD4+ T cells. TCRdb re-called the PCR reads through MiXCR, storing one row per CDR3 protein. This sample yields around 6,000 distinct CDR3 sequences, of which 70% to 80% are seen a single time; 20% to 30% belongs to the top ten. As regards this clonotype: Its antigen is as yet unknown.

The treatment here: approximately 9-day PBMC culture with coronavirus spike peptide pools or control peptides (ViraFEST assay). The ViraFEST method relied on peptide pools to expand antigen-specific T cells, followed by TCR sequencing. The clonotype originates from a human donor who had recovered from COVID-19. The genes are TRBV19 and TRBJ1-5, with 10 bases identical to TRBD1. The sequencing input was CD4+ T cells from blood, cultured in vitro. The CDR3 here is CASRGQGNQPQHF. Written as DNA, the CDR3 is TGTGCCAGTAGGGGACAGGGGAATCAGCCCCAGCATTTT.